This T cell receptor beta chain was obtained from a study of cytomegalovirus exposure and HLA in healthy donors. About this clone: Its antigen remains unknown.

In the PCR, 60 Vbeta and 13 Jbeta primers were used. Repertoires were generated with immunoSEQ multiplex PCR, while TCRdb's copy carries only in-frame clones and drops some. This table has roughly 90,000 clones, roughly four fifths appearing once. Study-wide results and limits: A later analysis showed that HLA-associated TCR beta chains had undergone more clonal expansion than equally common others. From TCR beta sequences, most subjects' HLA-A and HLA-B alleles were reportedly predicted accurately.

Germline assignment: CDR1 KGHSH and CDR2 LQKENI. Trimming took off 3 bases at V and 5 bases at J, with 5 bases between the two ends. This CDR3 comprises 12 residues. This TCR derives from a woman aged 40-49 years in good health and CMV-seropositive. This chain links TRBV18 with TRBJ2-1; D not resolved. The sequenced sample consisted of PBMCs. DNA for the CDR3: TGTGCCAGCTCACCTCTTGACAATGAGCAGTTCTTC. Protein: CASSPLDNEQFF.